This T cell receptor beta chain was observed in a study of technical replicates of blood from a few donors. Losses at the gene ends were 6 bases for V and 6 bases for J; bases not matched to a gene: 7. CDR1 is MGHRA and CDR2 is YSYEKL in the germline V gene. CDR3 size: 13 residues. Libraries were prepared by immunoSEQ multiplex PCR; TCRdb keeps only in-frame clonotypes and omits some of them. Altogether approximately 78,000 clones are present, over 95% being singletons, with the ten largest covering roughly 0.24%. The source of this sequence is a human donor in good health. The chain links TRBV4-1 to TRBJ2-7, with TRBD1 matching 8 bases. What was sequenced was T cells isolated from PBMCs. This CDR3 is CASSQDRVGEQYF. The DNA of the CDR3 is TGCGCCAGCAGTCAGGACAGGGTGGGCGAGCAGTACTTC.